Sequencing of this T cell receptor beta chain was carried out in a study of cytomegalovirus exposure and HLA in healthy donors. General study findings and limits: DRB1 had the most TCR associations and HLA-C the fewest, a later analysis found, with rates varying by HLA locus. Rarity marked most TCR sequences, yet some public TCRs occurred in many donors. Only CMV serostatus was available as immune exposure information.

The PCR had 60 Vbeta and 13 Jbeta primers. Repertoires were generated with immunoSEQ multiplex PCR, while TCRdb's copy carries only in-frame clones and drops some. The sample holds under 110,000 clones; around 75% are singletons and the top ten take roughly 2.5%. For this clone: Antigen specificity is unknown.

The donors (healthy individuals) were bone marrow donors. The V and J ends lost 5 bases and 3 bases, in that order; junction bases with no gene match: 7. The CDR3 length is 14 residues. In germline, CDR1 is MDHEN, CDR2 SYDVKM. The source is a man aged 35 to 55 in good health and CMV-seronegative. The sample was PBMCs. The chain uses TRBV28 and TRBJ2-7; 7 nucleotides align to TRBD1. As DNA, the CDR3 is TGTGCCAGCAGTGACAGACAGGGTCGCTACGAGCAGTACTTC. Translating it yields CASSDRQGRYEQYF.